This TCR beta chain was captured by sequencing in a study of T cells in Graves' hyperthyroidism and ophthalmopathy. Study findings and constraints: Separating ophthalmopathy from stable hyperthyroidism was achieved by a 13 V-J model.

Germline V CDR1 and CDR2: SGHDN, FVKESK. The CDR3 has 19 residues. Trimming removed 0 bases from V and 4 bases from J; junction bases left unmatched: 8. Among the patients, aged 18 to 65, hyperthyroidism was newly diagnosed and had lasted under 2 months. Lactation, pregnancy, other autoimmune disease or uncontrolled infection led to exclusion of patients. The source of the PBMCs was 8.5 to 10 ml of fresh peripheral blood. The table lists this clonotype with many counts. Its antigen remains unidentified. TCR beta CDR3 regions were amplified from RNA. TCR CDR3 underwent first-round RT-PCR with the HTBI primer set. A single record per CDR3 protein comes from TCRdb applying MiXCR to the multiplex PCR reads. The table includes around 500,000 distinct CDR3 sequences, approximately 15% detected once.

This TCR was recovered from a woman younger than 35 with Graves' hyperthyroidism. Sequencing was done on a sample of blood. The genes are TRBV14 and TRBJ2-5; 16 nucleotides agree with TRBD2. The CDR3 nucleotides read TGTGCCAGCAGCCAAGAAACCGGGACTAGCGGGAGGGCCGTAGAGACCCAGTACTTC. Residues: CASSQETGTSGRAVETQYF.